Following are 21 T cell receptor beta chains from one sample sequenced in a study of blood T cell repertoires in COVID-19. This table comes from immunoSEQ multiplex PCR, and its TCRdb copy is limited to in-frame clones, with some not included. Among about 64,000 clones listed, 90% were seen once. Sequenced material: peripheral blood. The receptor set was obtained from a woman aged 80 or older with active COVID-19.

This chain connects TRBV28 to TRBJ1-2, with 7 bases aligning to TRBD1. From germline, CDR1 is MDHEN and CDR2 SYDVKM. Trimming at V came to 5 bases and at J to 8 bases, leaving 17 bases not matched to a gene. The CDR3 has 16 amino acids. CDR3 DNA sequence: TGTGCCAGCAGTGAACTCTACATAACAGGGGCGAGGGGCTACACCTTC. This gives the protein CASSELYITGARGYTF.

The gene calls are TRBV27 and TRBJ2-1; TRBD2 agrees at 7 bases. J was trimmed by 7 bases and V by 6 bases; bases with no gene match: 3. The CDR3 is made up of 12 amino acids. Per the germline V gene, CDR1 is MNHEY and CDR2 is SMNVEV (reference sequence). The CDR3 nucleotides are TGTGCCAGCAGAACGGGGGGTAATGAGCAGTTCTTC. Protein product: CASRTGGNEQFF.

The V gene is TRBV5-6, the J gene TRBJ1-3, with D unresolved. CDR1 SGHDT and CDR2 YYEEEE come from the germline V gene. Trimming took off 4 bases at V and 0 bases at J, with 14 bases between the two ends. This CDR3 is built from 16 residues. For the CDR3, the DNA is TGTGCCAGCAGCCCCCGGACTTCCAGCTCTGGAAACACCATATATTTT. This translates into CASSPRTSSSGNTIYF.

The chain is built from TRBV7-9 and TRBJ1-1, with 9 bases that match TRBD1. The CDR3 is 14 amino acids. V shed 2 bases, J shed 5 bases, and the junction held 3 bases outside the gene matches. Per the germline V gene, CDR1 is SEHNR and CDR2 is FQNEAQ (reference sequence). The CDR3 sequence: CASSLLQGATEAFF. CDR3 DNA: TGTGCCAGCAGCTTACTACAGGGGGCGACTGAAGCTTTCTTT.

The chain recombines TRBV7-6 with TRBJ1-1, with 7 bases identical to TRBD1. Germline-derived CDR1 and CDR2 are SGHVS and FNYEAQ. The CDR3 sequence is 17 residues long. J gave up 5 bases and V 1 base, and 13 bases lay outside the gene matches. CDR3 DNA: TGTGCCAGCAGCTTAGGACAGGGACCCTTGAGGGAAACTGAAGCTTTCTTT. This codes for CASSLGQGPLRETEAFF.

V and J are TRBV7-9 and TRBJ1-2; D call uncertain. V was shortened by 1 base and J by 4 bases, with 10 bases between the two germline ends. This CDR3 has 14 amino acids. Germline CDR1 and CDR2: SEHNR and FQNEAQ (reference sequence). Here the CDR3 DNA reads TGTGCCAGCAGCTTAGTACCAGGCCTCTATGGCTACACCTTC. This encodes CASSLVPGLYGYTF.

The CDR3 nucleotides read TGTGCCAGCAGTGAAGGGCCTAGCGGAACGGGAGATACGCAGTATTTT. Translation: CASSEGPSGTGDTQYF. The chain carries TRBV6-1 and TRBJ2-3, with 7 bases fitting TRBD2. The length of the CDR3 is 16 residues. Germline CDR1 MNHNS, CDR2 SASEGT. J gave up 5 bases and V 1 base, and 9 bases lay outside the gene matches.

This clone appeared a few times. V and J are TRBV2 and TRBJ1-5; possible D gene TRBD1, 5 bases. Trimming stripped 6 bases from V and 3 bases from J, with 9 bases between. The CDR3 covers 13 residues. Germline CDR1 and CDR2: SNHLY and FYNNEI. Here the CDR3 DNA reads TGTGCCAGCAGCCTGGACACCAATCAGCCCCAGCATTTT. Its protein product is CASSLDTNQPQHF.

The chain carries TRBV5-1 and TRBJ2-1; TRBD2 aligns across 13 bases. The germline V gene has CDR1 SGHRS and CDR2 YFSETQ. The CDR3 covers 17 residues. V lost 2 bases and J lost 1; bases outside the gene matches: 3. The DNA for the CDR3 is TGCGCCAGCAGCTTAACTAGCGGGGGGGCTTCCTACAATGAGCAGTTCTTC. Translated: CASSLTSGGASYNEQFF. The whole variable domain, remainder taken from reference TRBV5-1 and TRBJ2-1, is KAGVTQTPRYLIKTRGQQVTLSCSPISGHRSVSWYQQTPGQGLQFLFEYFSETQRNKGNFPGRFSGRQFSNSRSEMNVSTLELGDSALYLCASSLTSGGASYNEQFFGPGTRLTVL.

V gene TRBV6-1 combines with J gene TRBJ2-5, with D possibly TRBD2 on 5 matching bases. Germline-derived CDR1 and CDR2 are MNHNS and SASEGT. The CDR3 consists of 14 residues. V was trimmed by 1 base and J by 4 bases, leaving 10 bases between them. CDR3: CASSEGTWRETQYF. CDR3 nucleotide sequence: TGTGCCAGCAGTGAAGGGACTTGGCGAGAGACCCAGTACTTC.

The CDR3 DNA sequence: TGTGCCAGCAGTGACTCCCCTAGCGGGCTCTTAGATACGCAGTATTTT. Protein sequence: CASSDSPSGLLDTQYF. The chain employs TRBV6-4 and TRBJ2-3, with TRBD2 matching over 8 bases. This CDR3 region has 16 residues. The ends lost 0 bases at V and 5 bases at J; junction bases unmatched: 7. The germline CDR1 and CDR2 sequences are MRHNA and SNTAGT.

CDR3 sequence: CAISESDREAYNSPLHF. In DNA, the CDR3 is TGTGCCATCAGTGAGTCTGACAGGGAGGCCTATAATTCACCCCTCCACTTT. J is TRBJ1-6 and V is TRBV10-3; the match to TRBD1 covers 7 bases. The CDR3 contains 17 residues. Germline assignment: CDR1 ENHRY and CDR2 SYGVKD. V lost 0 bases and J lost 2; bases outside the gene matches: 4.

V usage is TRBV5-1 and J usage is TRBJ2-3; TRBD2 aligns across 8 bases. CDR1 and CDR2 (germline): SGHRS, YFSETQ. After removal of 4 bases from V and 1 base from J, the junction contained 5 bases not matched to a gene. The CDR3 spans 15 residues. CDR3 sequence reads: CASSGLAGGTDTQYF. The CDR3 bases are TGCGCCAGCAGCGGGCTAGCGGGTGGCACAGATACGCAGTATTTT.

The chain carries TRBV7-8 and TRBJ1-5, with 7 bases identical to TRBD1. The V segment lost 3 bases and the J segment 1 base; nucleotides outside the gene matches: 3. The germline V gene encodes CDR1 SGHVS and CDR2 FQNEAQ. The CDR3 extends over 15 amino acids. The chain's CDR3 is CASSLLGQSNQPQHF. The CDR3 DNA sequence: TGTGCCAGCAGCTTGTTGGGACAGAGCAATCAGCCCCAGCATTTT.

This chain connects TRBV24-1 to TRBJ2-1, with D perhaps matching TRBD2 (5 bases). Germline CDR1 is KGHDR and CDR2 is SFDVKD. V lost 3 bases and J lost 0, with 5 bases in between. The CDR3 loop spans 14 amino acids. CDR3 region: CATSDAGSYNEQFF. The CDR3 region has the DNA TGTGCCACCAGTGATGCGGGCTCCTACAATGAGCAGTTCTTC.

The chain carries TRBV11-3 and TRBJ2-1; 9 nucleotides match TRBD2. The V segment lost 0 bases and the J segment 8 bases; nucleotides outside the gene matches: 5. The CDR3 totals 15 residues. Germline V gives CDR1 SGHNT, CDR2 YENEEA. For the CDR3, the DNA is TGTGCCAGCAGCTTAGAGGGGACTAGCACCGATGAGCAGTTCTTC. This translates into CASSLEGTSTDEQFF.

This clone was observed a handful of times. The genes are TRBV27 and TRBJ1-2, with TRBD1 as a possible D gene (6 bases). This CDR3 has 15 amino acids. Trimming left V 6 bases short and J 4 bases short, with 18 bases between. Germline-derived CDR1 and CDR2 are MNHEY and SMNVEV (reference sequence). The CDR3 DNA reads TGTGCCAGCAGCCCCCTCGGACAGAGAGTCTATGGCTACACCTTC. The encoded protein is CASSPLGQRVYGYTF.

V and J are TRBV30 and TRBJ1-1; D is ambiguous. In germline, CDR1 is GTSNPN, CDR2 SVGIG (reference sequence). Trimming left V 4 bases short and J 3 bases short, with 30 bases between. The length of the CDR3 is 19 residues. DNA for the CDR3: TGTGCCTGGACAGGTTTTTCTTTCGGGAGGAGGAGTTGGGACACTGAAGCTTTCTTT. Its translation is CAWTGFSFGRRSWDTEAFF.

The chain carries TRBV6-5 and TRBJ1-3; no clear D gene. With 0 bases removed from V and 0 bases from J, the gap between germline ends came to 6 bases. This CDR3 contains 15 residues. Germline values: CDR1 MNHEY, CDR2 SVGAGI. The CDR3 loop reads CASSYSSRSGNTIYF. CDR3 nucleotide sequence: TGTGCCAGCAGTTACTCTTCGCGCTCTGGAAACACCATATATTTT.

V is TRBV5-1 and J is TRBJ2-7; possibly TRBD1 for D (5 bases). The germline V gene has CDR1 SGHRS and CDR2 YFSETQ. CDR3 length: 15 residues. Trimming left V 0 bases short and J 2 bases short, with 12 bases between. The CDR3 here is CASSLAPDSTYEQYF. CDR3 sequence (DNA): TGCGCCAGCAGCTTGGCCCCTGACAGTACCTACGAGCAGTACTTC. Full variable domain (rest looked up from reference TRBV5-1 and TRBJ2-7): KAGVTQTPRYLIKTRGQQVTLSCSPISGHRSVSWYQQTPGQGLQFLFEYFSETQRNKGNFPGRFSGRQFSNSRSEMNVSTLELGDSALYLCASSLAPDSTYEQYFGPGTRLTVT.

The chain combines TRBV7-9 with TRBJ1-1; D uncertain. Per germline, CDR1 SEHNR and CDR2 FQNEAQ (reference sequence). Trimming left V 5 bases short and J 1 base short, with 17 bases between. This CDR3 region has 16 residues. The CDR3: CASSPRRLAKNTEAFF. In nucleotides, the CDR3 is TGTGCCAGCAGCCCCCGGAGGTTGGCTAAGAACACTGAAGCTTTCTTT.